The clone carrying this TCR beta chain was counted many times. Its target is unknown. Compared with germline, one end of the junction differs, possibly owing to a read error. The read halts 3 residues ahead of the CDR3 end, with the missing end drawn from the germline J gene. The sample is drawn from a study of T cell clonality in common variable immunodeficiency. Study observations and caveats: Common variable immunodeficiency TCR beta sequences reportedly had fewer deletions and N-nucleotide insertions. Compared with controls, CVID subjects had fewer shared TCRbeta clones.

Sequenced by immunoSEQ multiplex PCR; TCRdb stores in-frame clones only, minus some. Altogether tens of thousands of clones were found in the sample, and no singletons occur. CVID subjects were around 14 female and 29 male, aged roughly 9 to 70. Patients and controls were mostly of Caucasian heritage. CVID subjects were neither ill nor on immunomodulatory or immunosuppressive medication at sampling. The germline gives CDR1 LGHNA, CDR2 YNFKEQ. CDR3 length: 17 residues. Sample: peripheral blood mononuclear cells. The rearrangement uses TRBV4-2 and TRBJ2-7; 8 nucleotides line up with TRBD2. This receptor was identified in a human donor with common variable immunodeficiency. The CDR3 region is CASSQGSGGGFSYEQYF. Partial CDR3 DNA: TGCGCCAGCAGCCAAGGGTCCGGCGGGGGGTTCTCCTACGAG.